This record covers a single TCR beta chain. This clone was seen a few times. Its antigen is still unknown. No base quality values were provided; no much bigger clone lies one nucleotide off. This sample was taken from a study of cytomegalovirus exposure and HLA in healthy donors (dated by TCRdb to about 2017). At the level of the whole study: According to an earlier analysis of a few hundred of the donors, some 180 million T cells yielded 90 million to 130 million unique TCR beta sequences and about 300 Gb of sequence data. A later genetic analysis used genome-wide SNP genotypes for about 55% of the 666 donors, treating that subset as a discovery cohort. The number of typed donors differed by locus: about 629-640 for A, B, C, DRB1 and DQB1; some 500 for DQA1; approximately 610 for DPA1; and 400 to 480 for DPB1. Besides the first cohort of 666 subjects, a separate validation cohort made up of over 95 different subjects was used. To study patterns of TCR occurrence, a later analysis re-analyzed previously published TCR beta repertoires from several hundred donors and added high-resolution HLA genotyping. Rather than using new phenotypic data, the later analysis identified candidate immune exposures from TCR beta sequences and from how often those sequences occurred across donors. Donor age, sex, ethnicity and CMV serostatus were compiled alongside the repertoire data. HLA typing included class I and class II loci at four-digit resolution. Among the roughly 370 genotyped donors, around 81% belonged to the genetic ancestry cluster associated with self-reported Caucasian donors. The study aimed to test whether cataloging public T cell receptors could reveal signatures of past pathogen exposure. An early release that covered fewer than 800 HLA-typed donors contained around 300 gigabases of sequencing data and 65 million to 100 million unique TCR sequences. All discovery cohort repertoires had been generated on a single sequencing platform. To predict cytomegalovirus infection status, the study brought together high-throughput TCR immunosequencing, statistical association of individual TCRs with disease status, and machine learning. The study profiled the T cell repertoires of around 700 subjects by immunosequencing and related them to cytomegalovirus serostatus. On average, around 230,000 unique TCR beta nucleotide sequences were sequenced per donor among a few hundred genotyped donors of the cohort, with 15% to 20% of those sequences being non-productive. Because of strong linkage in the cohort, five DR-DQ haplotypes were treated as single units for association and clustering. In an earlier analysis of around 540 of the donors, high-throughput TCR beta sequencing was used to judge whether each TCR beta V gene segment behaved as functional or pseudogenic.

Beyond this particular receptor, the publication reports: Presence/absence analyses assumed roughly uniform sequencing depth across donors, an assumption that may not hold. Three of the identified cytomegalovirus-associated TCR beta chains were confirmed in vitro to be specific for cytomegalovirus antigens. At a false discovery rate of 0.05, a later analysis linked some 18,000 TCR beta sequences to specific HLA alleles. This cohort had only TCR beta chains sequenced, and the lack of alpha or paired-chain data limited which features could be detected. A later analysis found that TCR association rates varied across HLA loci, with DRB1 alleles showing the most associated TCRs and HLA-C alleles the fewest. The 87-base-pair reads could not distinguish some IMGT-functional V segments, including TRBV6-2 and TRBV6-3, so those segments were excluded. A later genetic analysis reported fewer N-insertions in productive TCRs among donors in an Asian-associated ancestry cluster than the approximately 670-donor mean. According to the authors, the approach could potentially be generalized to other disease states and immunological phenotypes. Because HLA typing was unavailable for some donors at each locus, only the typed subset was used in association tests. In a later genetic analysis, a missense DCLRE1C variant was associated with V-gene and J-gene trimming of TCR beta chains, and the association was replicated in an independent cohort. The earlier analysis of 587 of the donors excluded approximately 17 rarely observed V segments, including chromosome 9 orphons, because counts were too low. Several of the top co-occurrence clusters appeared to be linked to parvovirus B19, influenza, CMV and Epstein-Barr virus, according to a later analysis. For the cohort, immune exposure information was limited to CMV serostatus. Cytomegalovirus status was reported to be diagnosed by the classifier with high specificity and sensitivity in both the original and validation cohorts. In the study, some 160 TCR beta chains were listed as associated with cytomegalovirus. According to a later analysis, most CMV-associated TCR beta chains appeared to be HLA-restricted, and the HLA associations seemed to be driven largely by CMV exposure. A further reported finding was that TCR beta sequences accurately predicted the HLA-A and HLA-B alleles for most subjects in the first cohort. Compared with equally common non-associated chains, HLA-associated TCR beta chains in a later analysis were more clonally expanded and had lower generation probabilities. While some public TCRs were present in many individuals, most TCR sequences turned up only very rarely across donors. Linkage disequilibrium might explain the correlated functional status among segregating V segments, but an unknown experimental factor could not be ruled out. In an earlier analysis of some 640 of the donors, most TCR beta V segments were observed in productive rearrangements about 87% or about 30% of the time, broadly matching IMGT annotations. When HLA alleles, especially DR and DQ, strongly co-occurred, TCR associations were difficult to assign to individual alleles. A group of highly shared sequence variants was considered likely to be a technical artifact of the sequencing pipeline.

In total, over 600 healthy bone marrow donors made up the cohort. At the time of sampling, all cohort members were nominally healthy, though unrecorded immune exposures were likely present. The donor tested CMV seropositive and was one of the 289 seropositive cohort members. Each donor provided a peripheral blood sample, and peripheral blood mononuclear cells were used for TCR beta sequencing. The Qiagen DNeasy Blood Extraction Kit was used to extract genomic DNA from the blood cell samples. Libraries were prepared through the immunoSEQ multiplex PCR assay. For the multiplex PCR, a mixture combining 60 forward primers for TCR Vbeta segments and 13 reverse primers for TCR Jbeta segments was used. A multiplex PCR assay on genomic DNA amplified the CDR3 region of rearranged TCR beta genes. Amplified TCR beta libraries were sequenced as 87-base-pair reads on the Illumina HiSeq System. In the original analysis: In a later analysis, some 80 million unique TCR beta chains were counted across the 690 or so repertoires, and roughly 11 million of these chains were shared by at least two donors. A nearest-neighbor algorithm error-corrected the raw reads and collapsed the reads into unique sequences, merging closely related sequences to remove PCR and sequencing errors. Alignment of CDR3 sequences to IMGT reference sequences was used to assign V, D and J gene segments. For a sequence to be retained, at least a six-nucleotide match to both a V gene segment and a J gene segment was required. Rearrangements were classified as productive when the CDR3 lacked stop codons and remained in frame with V and J, and all other rearrangements were classified as non-productive. Following IMGT convention, CDR3 was defined as the stretch from the second conserved V-encoded cysteine up to the conserved J-encoded phenylalanine. The earlier analysis of fewer than 750 of the donors excluded sequences that lacked an unambiguous match to a single V gene segment. In an earlier analysis of a few hundred of the donors, V segments were called functional above 56.7% productive rearrangements and were called segregating when the between-donor standard deviation exceeded 5%. A statistical classification framework was built for diagnosing cytomegalovirus status from the catalog of TCR beta chain sequences. V and J gene assignment, in a later analysis, came from comparing TCR nucleotide sequences with IMGT/GENE-DB human TR gene sequences. Using the TCRdist pipeline, a later analysis assigned CDR3 sequences along with most-parsimonious VDJ recombination scenarios. A later analysis defined each TCR beta chain by its CDR3 amino acid sequence plus V-gene family, and excluded reads lacking a unique V-gene family. A later analysis removed 600 or so highly shared, low-generation-probability nucleotide sequences to deal with suspected cross-contamination and a sequencing artifact. In a later analysis, a clonal expansion index for each public chain was calculated from normalized within-repertoire ranks of inferred template counts. In a later analysis, generation probabilities were computed using a VDJ recombination model fitted to out-of-frame rearrangements, and the results were checked against IGoR. A later analysis scored TCR-TCR, TCR-HLA and TCR-CMV co-occurrence with hypergeometric tests, applying a repertoire-size bias correction to TCR pairs. A later analysis estimated false discovery rates by permuting HLA or CMV assignments 20 times. In a later analysis, co-occurring TCRs were grouped with DBSCAN, and TCRdist sequence similarity was added when clustering was performed within HLA-allele-positive subsets. Repertoires with fewer than 30,000 or more than 120,000 public chains, plus five repertoires with anomalous nucleotide sharing, were excluded from co-occurrence clustering. Not all clones reach the TCRdb copy of this immuneACCESS table, which keeps in-frame sequences only. Checked studies attribute under half of the gap to unresolved V genes and leave the rest unexplained. That table furnishes V, J and clone size, whereas the DNA furnished D and trimming. The sample records approximately 70,000 clones, approximately 63% of which are singletons. About 8.9% of the sample is in the top ten clones.

The CDR3 contains 15 residues, cysteine and phenylalanine counted. Only the CDR3 portion is preserved as DNA: 45 bases, with reading frame beginning at the first base. The germline V gene provides CDR1 SGHTA and CDR2 FQGNSA. Trimming removed 0 bases from V and 5 bases from J; the gene matches leave 6 bases unexplained. The sequenced sample was PBMCs. The chain is encoded by TRBV7-2 joined to TRBJ2-5; 7 bases in between match TRBD2. The origin of this receptor is a woman between 50 and 59 years old in good health and CMV-seropositive. CDR3 protein: CASSLAGRRGETQYF. Read as DNA, the sequence is TGTGCCAGCAGCTTAGCAGGCCGGCGGGGGGAGACCCAGTACTTC. The entire variable domain, with the stretches around the CDR3 drawn from the reference TRBV7-2 and TRBJ2-5 proteins, is GAGVSQSPSNKVTEKGKDVELRCDPISGHTALYWYRQSLGQGLEFLIYFQGNSAPDKSGLPSDRFSAERTGGSVSTLTIQRTQQEDSAVYLCASSLAGRRGETQYFGPGTRLLVL.